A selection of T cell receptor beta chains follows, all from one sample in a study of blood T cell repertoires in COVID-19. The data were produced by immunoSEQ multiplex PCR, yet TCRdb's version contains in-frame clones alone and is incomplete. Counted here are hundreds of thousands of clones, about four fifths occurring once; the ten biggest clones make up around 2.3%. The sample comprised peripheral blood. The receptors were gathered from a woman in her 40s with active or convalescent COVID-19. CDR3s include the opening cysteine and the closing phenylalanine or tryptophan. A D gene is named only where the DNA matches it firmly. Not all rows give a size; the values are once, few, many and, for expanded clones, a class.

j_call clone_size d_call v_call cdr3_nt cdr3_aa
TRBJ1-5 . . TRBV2 TGTGCCAGCAGTGGTCGGGGGGCTAGCAATCAGCCCCAGCATTTT CASSGRGASNQPQHF
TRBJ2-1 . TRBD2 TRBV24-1 TGTGCCACCAGGGGACTAGCGGGGGGGAATGAGCAGTTCTTC CATRGLAGGNEQFF
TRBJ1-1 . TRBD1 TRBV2 TGTGCCAGCACCCTGGAGGGGGCGAACACTGAAGCTTTCTTT CASTLEGANTEAFF
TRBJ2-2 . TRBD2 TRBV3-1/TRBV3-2 TGTGCCAGCAGCCGGGGACTAGGGGGGGCTAACACCGGGGAGCTGTTTTTT CASSRGLGGANTGELFF
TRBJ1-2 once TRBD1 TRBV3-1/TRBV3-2 TGTGCCAGCAGCCAGGGGGACAGGGCCGGGTATGGCTACACCTTC CASSQGDRAGYGYTF
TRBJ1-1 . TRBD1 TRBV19 TGTGCCAGTAGTTTGGGACAGGGATTGAACACTGAAGCTTTCTTT CASSLGQGLNTEAFF
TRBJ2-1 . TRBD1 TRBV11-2 TGTGCCAGCAGGGCCGGGACAGAGTACAATGAGCAGTTCTTC CASRAGTEYNEQFF
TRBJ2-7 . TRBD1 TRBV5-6 TGTGCCAGCAGCTCACAACCCTCACCGGACAGGGGCGCCTACGAGCAGTACTTC CASSSQPSPDRGAYEQYF
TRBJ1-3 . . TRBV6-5 TGTGCCACCCAAACCGGGTATTCTGGAAACACCATATATTTT CATQTGYSGNTIYF
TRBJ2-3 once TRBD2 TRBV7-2 TGTGCCAGCAGCGTACTAGCGGGAGCGGCAGATACGCAGTATTTT CASSVLAGAADTQYF
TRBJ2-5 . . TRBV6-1 TGTGCCAGCAGTGAATGGGACACCCAGGCGACCCAGTACTTC CASSEWDTQATQYF
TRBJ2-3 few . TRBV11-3 TGTGCCAGCAGCTTAGCCCCCGTCCATACGCAGTATTTT CASSLAPVHTQYF
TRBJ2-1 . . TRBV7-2 TGTGCCAGCAAGGCGGCTCTAAGCTCCTACAATGAGCAGTTCTTC CASKAALSSYNEQFF
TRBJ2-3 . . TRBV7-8 TGTGCCAGCAGCCCGGATACTAGCAGCACAGATACGCAGTATTTT CASSPDTSSTDTQYF
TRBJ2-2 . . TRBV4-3 TGCGCCAGCAGCCGGCCACCCGGGGAGCTGTTTTTT CASSRPPGELFF
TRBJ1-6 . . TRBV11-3 TGTGCCAGCAGCTTAGATTTCGCGCAGGGTTATAATTCACCCCTCCACTTT CASSLDFAQGYNSPLHF
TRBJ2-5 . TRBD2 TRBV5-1 TGCGCCAGCAGCACCGGACTAGCGGGCTCCGTCGGTAGGGAGACCCAGTACTTC CASSTGLAGSVGRETQYF
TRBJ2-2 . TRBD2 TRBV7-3 TGTGCCAGCAGCTTAAAAGCGGGGCCGGCCGGGGAGCTGTTTTTT CASSLKAGPAGELFF
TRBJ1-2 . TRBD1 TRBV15 TGTGCCACCAGCACCTCGGGACAGAACTATGGCTACACCTTC CATSTSGQNYGYTF
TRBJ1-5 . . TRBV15 TGTGCCACCAGCAACAGGGTGGGCAATCAGCCCCAGCATTTT CATSNRVGNQPQHF
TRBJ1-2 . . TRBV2 TGTGCCAGCAGTGGGGGAGGTTTCCGTTTCCCATACTATGGCTACACCTTC CASSGGGFRFPYYGYTF
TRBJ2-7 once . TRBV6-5 TGTGCCAGCAGAAGGGGCGACGAGCAGTACTTC CASRRGDEQYF
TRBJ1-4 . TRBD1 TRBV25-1 TGTGCCAGCACGGGACAGGGGAATGAAAAACTGTTTTTT CASTGQGNEKLFF
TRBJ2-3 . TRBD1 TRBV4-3 TGCGCCAGTAGCCAAGATTATAGGGGGCCTCCTTTTGATACGCAGTATTTT CASSQDYRGPPFDTQYF
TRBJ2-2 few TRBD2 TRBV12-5 TGTGCTAGTGGTGGTGGAAGTAGCGGGGGACCGATGGGCACCGGGGAGCTGTTTTTT CASGGGSSGGPMGTGELFF
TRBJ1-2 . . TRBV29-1 TGCAGCGTTGGGGAGCTTGGAGGCTACACCTTC CSVGELGGYTF
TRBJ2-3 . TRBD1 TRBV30 TGTGCCTGGAGGCTAGGGGGCAAAACAGATACGCAGTATTTT CAWRLGGKTDTQYF
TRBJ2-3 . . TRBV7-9 TGTGCCAGCAGCTTAGAACGTATGCAGTCCCGGGCGCAGTATTTT CASSLERMQSRAQYF
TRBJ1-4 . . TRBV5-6 TGTGCCAGCAAGGTGGGAGTCGGAAATGAAAAACTGTTTTTT CASKVGVGNEKLFF
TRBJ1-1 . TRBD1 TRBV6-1 TGTGCCAGCAGTGAAGCGGGGACAGTTCGCACTGAAGCTTTCTTT CASSEAGTVRTEAFF
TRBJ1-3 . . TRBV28 TGTGCCAGCACCGAACTAGGGATACAGACCTCTGGAAACACCATATATTTT CASTELGIQTSGNTIYF
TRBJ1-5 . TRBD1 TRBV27 TGTGCCAGCAGTAATACCACCCCCGGGACAGGGGAACAGCCCCAGCATTTT CASSNTTPGTGEQPQHF
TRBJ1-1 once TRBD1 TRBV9 TGTGCCAGCAGCCCCCCCACAGGGGCCCCTGAAGCTTTCTTT CASSPPTGAPEAFF
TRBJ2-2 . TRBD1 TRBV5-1 TGCGCCAGCAGCTTGGGCGGGACAGGGAACACCGGGGAGCTGTTTTTT CASSLGGTGNTGELFF
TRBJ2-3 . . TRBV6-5 TGTGCCAGCAGTTCTCAGAACACAGATACGCAGTATTTT CASSSQNTDTQYF
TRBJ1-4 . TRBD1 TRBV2 TGTGCCAGCAGGCCTCAGGGGGTTGGTGAAAAACTGTTTTTT CASRPQGVGEKLFF
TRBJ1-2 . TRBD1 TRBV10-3 TGTGCCATCAGTGACTTGTTGGGACAGGGGGCTGGTGGCTACACCTTC CAISDLLGQGAGGYTF
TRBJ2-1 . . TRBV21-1 TGTGCCAGCAGCAAAGGGACAGGGGGGATCAATGAGCAGTTCTTC CASSKGTGGINEQFF
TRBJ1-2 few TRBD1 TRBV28 TGTGCCAGCAAAACAGGGGGCGCCGGCTATGGCTACACCTTC CASKTGGAGYGYTF
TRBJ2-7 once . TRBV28 TGTGCCAGCAGTTTTGACTTGGCGACCTACGAGCAGTACTTC CASSFDLATYEQYF
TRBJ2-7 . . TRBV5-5 TGTGCCAGCAGCTTGGCCGCGGGGGCCACCTACGAGCAGTACTTC CASSLAAGATYEQYF
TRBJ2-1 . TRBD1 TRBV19 TGTGCCAGTAGTATTCGGGGACAGGGTGGAAATGAGCAGTTCTTC CASSIRGQGGNEQFF
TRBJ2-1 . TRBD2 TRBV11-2 TGTGCCAGCAGCTTCCAGGCGGCTCTAGCGGGAGCTTACAATGAGCAGTTCTTC CASSFQAALAGAYNEQFF
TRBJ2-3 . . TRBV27 TGTGCCAGCACACAGGGAACAGATACGCAGTATTTT CASTQGTDTQYF
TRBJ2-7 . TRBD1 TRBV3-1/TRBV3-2 TGTGCCAGCAGCCATGGGACAGGGGGCCACGAGCAGTACTTC CASSHGTGGHEQYF
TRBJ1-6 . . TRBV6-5 TGTGCCAGCAGTTACACGGTTGCCTATAATTCACCCCTCCACTTT CASSYTVAYNSPLHF
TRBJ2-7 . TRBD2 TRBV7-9 TGTGCCAGCACCGCGGGGGGGGGCTCCTACGAGCAGTACTTC CASTAGGGSYEQYF
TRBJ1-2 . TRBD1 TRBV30 TGTGCCTGGAGTGTGGCCCCAGGGGGAAACTATGGCTACACCTTC CAWSVAPGGNYGYTF
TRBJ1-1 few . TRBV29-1 TGCAGCGTGGCCGACAGAGGGGGCACTGAAGCTTTCTTT CSVADRGGTEAFF